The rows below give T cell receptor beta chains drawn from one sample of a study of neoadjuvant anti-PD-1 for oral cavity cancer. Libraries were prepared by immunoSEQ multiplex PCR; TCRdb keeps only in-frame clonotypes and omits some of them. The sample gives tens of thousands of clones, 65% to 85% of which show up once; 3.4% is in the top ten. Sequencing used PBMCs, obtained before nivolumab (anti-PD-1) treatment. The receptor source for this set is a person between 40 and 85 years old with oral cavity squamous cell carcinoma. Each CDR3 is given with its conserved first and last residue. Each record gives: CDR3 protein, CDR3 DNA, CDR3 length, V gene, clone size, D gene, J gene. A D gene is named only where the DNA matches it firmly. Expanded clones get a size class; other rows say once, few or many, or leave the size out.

cdr3_aa: CASSLVGAVEQYF; cdr3_nt: TGCGCCAGCAGCTTGGTCGGGGCCGTCGAGCAGTACTTC; cdr3_length: 13; v_call: TRBV5-1; clone_size: NA; d_call: NA; j_call: TRBJ2-7
cdr3_aa: CASSPLGVGTEAFF; cdr3_nt: TGTGCCAGCAGCCCTCTGGGAGTGGGCACTGAAGCTTTCTTT; cdr3_length: 14; v_call: TRBV7-3; clone_size: NA; d_call: NA; j_call: TRBJ1-1
cdr3_aa: CASSTTGISYNEQFF; cdr3_nt: TGTGCCAGCAGCACAACGGGGATCTCCTACAATGAGCAGTTCTTC; cdr3_length: 15; v_call: TRBV7-9; clone_size: NA; d_call: NA; j_call: TRBJ2-1
cdr3_aa: CAWGGQAFTYGYTF; cdr3_nt: TGTGCCTGGGGAGGACAGGCATTTACCTATGGCTACACCTTC; cdr3_length: 14; v_call: TRBV30; clone_size: NA; d_call: TRBD1; j_call: TRBJ1-2
cdr3_aa: CASSSGSFSGELFF; cdr3_nt: TGTGCCAGCAGTTCCGGTAGCTTCTCCGGGGAGCTGTTTTTT; cdr3_length: 14; v_call: TRBV28; clone_size: NA; d_call: NA; j_call: TRBJ2-2
cdr3_aa: CASSRPGQGAYNEQFF; cdr3_nt: TGCGCCAGCAGTAGACCGGGACAGGGGGCTTACAATGAGCAGTTCTTC; cdr3_length: 16; v_call: TRBV5-1; clone_size: NA; d_call: TRBD1; j_call: TRBJ2-1
cdr3_aa: CASSRRTGGAPGEQFF; cdr3_nt: TGTGCCAGCAGCCGCCGGACAGGGGGCGCCCCGGGAGAGCAGTTCTTC; cdr3_length: 16; v_call: TRBV7-9; clone_size: NA; d_call: TRBD1; j_call: TRBJ2-1
cdr3_aa: CASSRDLWNTIYF; cdr3_nt: TGTGCCAGCAGCCGAGACCTTTGGAACACCATATATTTT; cdr3_length: 13; v_call: TRBV5-6; clone_size: once; d_call: NA; j_call: TRBJ1-3
cdr3_aa: CAWSVLGSGQPQHF; cdr3_nt: TGTGCCTGGAGTGTACTGGGGTCCGGGCAGCCCCAGCATTTT; cdr3_length: 14; v_call: TRBV30; clone_size: once; d_call: NA; j_call: TRBJ1-5
cdr3_aa: CASSPTETGELFF; cdr3_nt: TGTGCCAGCAGTCCCACTGAGACCGGGGAGCTGTTTTTT; cdr3_length: 13; v_call: TRBV6-5; clone_size: NA; d_call: NA; j_call: TRBJ2-2
cdr3_aa: CAWTSTGRGYEQYF; cdr3_nt: TGTGCCTGGACCAGCACAGGCAGGGGCTACGAGCAGTACTTC; cdr3_length: 14; v_call: TRBV30; clone_size: once; d_call: NA; j_call: TRBJ2-7
cdr3_aa: CASSYANSPLHF; cdr3_nt: TGTGCCAGCAGTTACGCGAATTCACCCCTCCACTTT; cdr3_length: 12; v_call: TRBV6-5; clone_size: NA; d_call: NA; j_call: TRBJ1-6
cdr3_aa: CASSHRGSGNTIYF; cdr3_nt: TGTGCCAGCAGCCACAGGGGGTCTGGAAACACCATATATTTT; cdr3_length: 14; v_call: TRBV7-8; clone_size: NA; d_call: TRBD1; j_call: TRBJ1-3
cdr3_aa: CASSLGGTLNTEAFF; cdr3_nt: TGTGCCAGCAGCTTAGGTGGTACCCTGAACACTGAAGCTTTCTTT; cdr3_length: 15; v_call: TRBV7-9; clone_size: NA; d_call: NA; j_call: TRBJ1-1
cdr3_aa: CASSEARSGETQYF; cdr3_nt: TGTGCCAGCAGTGAAGCACGGAGCGGGGAGACCCAGTACTTC; cdr3_length: 14; v_call: TRBV2; clone_size: NA; d_call: NA; j_call: TRBJ2-5
cdr3_aa: CASSLTSAGESYEQYF; cdr3_nt: TGTGCCAGCAGCTTAACGTCCGCAGGAGAATCCTACGAGCAGTACTTC; cdr3_length: 16; v_call: TRBV7-3; clone_size: NA; d_call: NA; j_call: TRBJ2-7
cdr3_aa: CAWSVRGWQPQHF; cdr3_nt: TGTGCCTGGAGTGTACGGGGATGGCAGCCCCAGCATTTT; cdr3_length: 13; v_call: TRBV30; clone_size: NA; d_call: NA; j_call: TRBJ1-5
cdr3_aa: CASEKLAGQGVWNYGYTF; cdr3_nt: TGTGCCAGCGAGAAACTCGCGGGACAGGGGGTTTGGAACTATGGCTACACCTTC; cdr3_length: 18; v_call: TRBV2; clone_size: few; d_call: TRBD1; j_call: TRBJ1-2
cdr3_aa: CASSFHQPQHF; cdr3_nt: TGTGCCAGCAGTTTTCATCAGCCCCAGCATTTT; cdr3_length: 11; v_call: TRBV28; clone_size: NA; d_call: NA; j_call: TRBJ1-5
cdr3_aa: CASSLWSRGRGNQPQHF; cdr3_nt: TGTGCCAGCAGCTTATGGAGCAGGGGCAGAGGCAATCAGCCCCAGCATTTT; cdr3_length: 17; v_call: TRBV7-6; clone_size: NA; d_call: NA; j_call: TRBJ1-5
cdr3_aa: CASSLGRTGHTEAFF; cdr3_nt: TGTGCCAGCAGCTTGGGGAGGACAGGTCACACTGAAGCTTTCTTT; cdr3_length: 15; v_call: TRBV5-6; clone_size: NA; d_call: TRBD1; j_call: TRBJ1-1
cdr3_aa: CASSYSQGKGQPQHF; cdr3_nt: TGTGCCAGCAGTTACTCTCAGGGTAAAGGTCAGCCCCAGCATTTT; cdr3_length: 15; v_call: TRBV6-5; clone_size: NA; d_call: NA; j_call: TRBJ1-5
cdr3_aa: CASSRAPFQETQYF; cdr3_nt: TGTGCCAGCAGCCGGGCCCCCTTCCAAGAGACCCAGTACTTC; cdr3_length: 14; v_call: TRBV9; clone_size: NA; d_call: NA; j_call: TRBJ2-5
cdr3_aa: CASSEAPQAKNIQYF; cdr3_nt: TGTGCCAGCAGTGAAGCCCCGCAAGCCAAAAACATTCAGTACTTC; cdr3_length: 15; v_call: TRBV6-1; clone_size: NA; d_call: NA; j_call: TRBJ2-4
cdr3_aa: CATSVGHIDYNEQFF; cdr3_nt: TGTGCCACCAGCGTCGGACATATCGACTACAATGAGCAGTTCTTC; cdr3_length: 15; v_call: TRBV15; clone_size: NA; d_call: NA; j_call: TRBJ2-1
cdr3_aa: CASSPQAGTGRTDTQYF; cdr3_nt: TGCGCCAGCAGCCCGCAAGCCGGGACAGGGCGCACAGATACGCAGTATTTT; cdr3_length: 17; v_call: TRBV4-1; clone_size: NA; d_call: TRBD1; j_call: TRBJ2-3
cdr3_aa: CASSLDHRTGRVADTGELFF; cdr3_nt: TGTGCCAGCAGCTTAGATCACCGGACAGGACGGGTTGCCGACACCGGGGAGCTGTTTTTT; cdr3_length: 20; v_call: TRBV11-3; clone_size: NA; d_call: TRBD1; j_call: TRBJ2-2